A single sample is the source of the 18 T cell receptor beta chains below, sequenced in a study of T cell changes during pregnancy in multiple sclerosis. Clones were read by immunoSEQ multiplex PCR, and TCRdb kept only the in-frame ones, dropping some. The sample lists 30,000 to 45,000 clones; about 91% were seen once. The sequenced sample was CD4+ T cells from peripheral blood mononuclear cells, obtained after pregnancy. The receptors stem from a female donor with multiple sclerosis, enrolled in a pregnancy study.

CDR3 region: CASSRSGTDGKLFF. CDR3 coding DNA: TGTGCCAGCAGCCGCAGCGGGACGGATGGAAAACTGTTTTTT. V usage is TRBV7-9 and J usage is TRBJ1-4, with a tentative D call TRBD1 (5 bases). This CDR3 has 14 amino acids. In germline, CDR1 is SEHNR, CDR2 FQNEAQ (reference sequence). V was clipped by 5 bases and J by 10 bases, with 17 bases between them. Based on the CDR3 plus reference TRBV7-9 and TRBJ1-4, the full variable domain is DTGVSQNPRHKITKRGQNVTFRCDPISEHNRLYWYRQTLGQGPEFLTYFQNEAQLEKSRLLSDRFSAERPKGSFSTLEIQRTEQGDSAMYLCASSRSGTDGKLFFGSGTQLSVL.

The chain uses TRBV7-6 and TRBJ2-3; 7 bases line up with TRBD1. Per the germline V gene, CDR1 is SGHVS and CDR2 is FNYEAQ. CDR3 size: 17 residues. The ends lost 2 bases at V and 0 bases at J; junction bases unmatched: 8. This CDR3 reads CASSLQAGGTSTDTQYF. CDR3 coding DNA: TGTGCCAGCAGCTTACAGGCAGGGGGTACTAGCACAGATACGCAGTATTTT.

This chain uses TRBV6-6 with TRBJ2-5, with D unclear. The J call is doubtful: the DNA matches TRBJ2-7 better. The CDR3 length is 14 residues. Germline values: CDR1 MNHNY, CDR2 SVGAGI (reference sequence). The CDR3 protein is CASSYSTSSYEQYF. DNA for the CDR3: TGTGCCAGCAGTTACTCGACAAGTTCCTACGAGCAGTACTTC.

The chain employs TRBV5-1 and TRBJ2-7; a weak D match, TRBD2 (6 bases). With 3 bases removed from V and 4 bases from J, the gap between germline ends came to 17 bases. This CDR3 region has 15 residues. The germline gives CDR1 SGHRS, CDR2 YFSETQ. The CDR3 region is CASSYGTLGGYEQYF. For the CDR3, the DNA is TGCGCCAGCAGCTATGGGACCTTAGGAGGGTACGAGCAGTACTTC.

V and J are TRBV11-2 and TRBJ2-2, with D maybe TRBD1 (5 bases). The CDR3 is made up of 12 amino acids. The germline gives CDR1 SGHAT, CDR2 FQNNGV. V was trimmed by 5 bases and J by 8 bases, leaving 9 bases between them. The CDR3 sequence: CASSVGAGELFF. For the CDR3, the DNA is TGTGCCAGCAGCGTTGGGGCAGGGGAGCTGTTTTTT. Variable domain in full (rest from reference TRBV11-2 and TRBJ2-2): EAGVAQSPRYKIIEKRQSVAFWCNPISGHATLYWYQQILGQGPKLLIQFQNNGVVDDSQLPKDRFSAERLKGVDSTLKIQPAKLEDSAVYLCASSVGAGELFFGEGSRLTVL.

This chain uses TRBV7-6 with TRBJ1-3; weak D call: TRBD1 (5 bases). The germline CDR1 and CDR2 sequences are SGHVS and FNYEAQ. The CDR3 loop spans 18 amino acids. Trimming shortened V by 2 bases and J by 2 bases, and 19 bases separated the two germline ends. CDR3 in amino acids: CASSLSPPRLGAGNTIYF. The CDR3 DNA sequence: TGTGCCAGCAGCTTATCCCCCCCCAGGTTAGGGGCTGGAAACACCATATATTTT.

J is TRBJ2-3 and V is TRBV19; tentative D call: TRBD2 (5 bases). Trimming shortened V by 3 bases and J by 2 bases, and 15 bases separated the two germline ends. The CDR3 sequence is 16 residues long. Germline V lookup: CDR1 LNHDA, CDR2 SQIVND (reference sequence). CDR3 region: CASSMVTRGPTDTQYF. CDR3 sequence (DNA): TGTGCCAGTAGTATGGTCACTAGAGGCCCCACAGATACGCAGTATTTT. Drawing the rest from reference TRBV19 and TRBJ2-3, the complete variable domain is DGGITQSPKYLFRKEGQNVTLSCEQNLNHDAMYWYRQDPGQGLRLIYYSQIVNDFQKGDIAEGYSVSREKKESFPLTVTSAQKNPTAFYLCASSMVTRGPTDTQYFGPGTRLTVL.

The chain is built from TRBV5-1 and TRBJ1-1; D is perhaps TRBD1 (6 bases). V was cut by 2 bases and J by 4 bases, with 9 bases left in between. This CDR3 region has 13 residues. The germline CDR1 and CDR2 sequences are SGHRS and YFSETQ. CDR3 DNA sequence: TGCGCCAGCAGCTTTAAACAGGGCACTGAAGCTTTCTTT. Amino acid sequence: CASSFKQGTEAFF.

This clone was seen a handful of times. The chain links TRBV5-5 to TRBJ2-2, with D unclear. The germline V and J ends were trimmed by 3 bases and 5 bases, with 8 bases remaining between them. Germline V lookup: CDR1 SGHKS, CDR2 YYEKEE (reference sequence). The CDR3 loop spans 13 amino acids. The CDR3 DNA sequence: TGTGCCAGCAGCTCCGGGTCTACCGGGGAGCTGTTTTTT. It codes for CASSSGSTGELFF.

The DNA for the CDR3 is TGTGCCAGCAGCACGACAAGCGGAAACACCATATATTTT. Protein sequence: CASSTTSGNTIYF. The V and J genes are TRBV7-8 and TRBJ1-3; D is uncertain. The ends were cut back, 5 bases at V and 4 bases at J, with 9 bases in the middle. This CDR3 comprises 13 residues. Germline V gives CDR1 SGHVS, CDR2 FQNEAQ.

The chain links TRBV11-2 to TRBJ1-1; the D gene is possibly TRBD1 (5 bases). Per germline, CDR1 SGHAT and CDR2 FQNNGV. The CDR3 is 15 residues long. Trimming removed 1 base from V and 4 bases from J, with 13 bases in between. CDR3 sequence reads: CASSLAGGGSTEAFF. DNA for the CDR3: TGTGCCAGCAGCTTAGCCGGGGGGGGAAGCACTGAAGCTTTCTTT.

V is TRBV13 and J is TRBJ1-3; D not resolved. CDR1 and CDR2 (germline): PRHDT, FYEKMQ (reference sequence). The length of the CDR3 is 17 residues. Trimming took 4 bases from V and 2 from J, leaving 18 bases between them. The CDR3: CASSSHLRREPGNTIYF. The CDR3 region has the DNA TGTGCCAGCAGCTCACACTTGAGGAGGGAACCTGGAAACACCATATATTTT.

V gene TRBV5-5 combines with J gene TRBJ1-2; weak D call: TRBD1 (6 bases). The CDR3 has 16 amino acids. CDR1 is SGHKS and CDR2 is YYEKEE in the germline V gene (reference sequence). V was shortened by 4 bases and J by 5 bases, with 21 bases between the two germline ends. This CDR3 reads CASSPEGGHPGYGYTF. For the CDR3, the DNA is TGTGCCAGCAGCCCGGAAGGGGGACACCCGGGGTATGGCTACACCTTC.

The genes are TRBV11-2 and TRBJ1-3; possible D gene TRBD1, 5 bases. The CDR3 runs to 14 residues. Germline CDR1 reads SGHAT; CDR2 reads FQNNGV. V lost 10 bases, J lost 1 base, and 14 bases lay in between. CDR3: CATPDPGSGNTIYF. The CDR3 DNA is TGTGCCACCCCGGACCCAGGGTCTGGAAACACCATATATTTT.

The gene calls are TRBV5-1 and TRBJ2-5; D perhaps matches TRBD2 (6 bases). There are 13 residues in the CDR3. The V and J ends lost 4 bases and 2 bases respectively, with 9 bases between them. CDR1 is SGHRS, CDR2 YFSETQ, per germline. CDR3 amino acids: CASSVGGQETQYF. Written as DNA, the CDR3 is TGCGCCAGCAGCGTCGGGGGTCAAGAGACCCAGTACTTC.

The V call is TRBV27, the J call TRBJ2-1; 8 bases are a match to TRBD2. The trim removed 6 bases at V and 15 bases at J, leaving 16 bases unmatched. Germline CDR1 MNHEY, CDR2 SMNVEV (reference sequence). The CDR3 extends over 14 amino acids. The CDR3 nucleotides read TGTGCCAGCAGACCTCTAAAGGCGGGACTAGGGTGGTTCTTC. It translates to CASRPLKAGLGWFF.

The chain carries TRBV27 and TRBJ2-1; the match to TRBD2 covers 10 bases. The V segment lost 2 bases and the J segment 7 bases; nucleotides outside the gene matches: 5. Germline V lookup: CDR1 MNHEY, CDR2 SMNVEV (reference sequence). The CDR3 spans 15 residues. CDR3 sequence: CASSLRLAGENEQFF. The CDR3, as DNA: TGTGCCAGCAGTTTACGGCTAGCGGGAGAAAATGAGCAGTTCTTC.

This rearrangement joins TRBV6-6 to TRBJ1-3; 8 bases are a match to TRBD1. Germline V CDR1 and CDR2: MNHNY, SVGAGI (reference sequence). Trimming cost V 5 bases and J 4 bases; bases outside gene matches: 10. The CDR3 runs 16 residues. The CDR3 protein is CASSPGQGIFGNTIYF. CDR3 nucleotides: TGTGCCAGCAGTCCTGGACAGGGAATATTCGGAAACACCATATATTTT.